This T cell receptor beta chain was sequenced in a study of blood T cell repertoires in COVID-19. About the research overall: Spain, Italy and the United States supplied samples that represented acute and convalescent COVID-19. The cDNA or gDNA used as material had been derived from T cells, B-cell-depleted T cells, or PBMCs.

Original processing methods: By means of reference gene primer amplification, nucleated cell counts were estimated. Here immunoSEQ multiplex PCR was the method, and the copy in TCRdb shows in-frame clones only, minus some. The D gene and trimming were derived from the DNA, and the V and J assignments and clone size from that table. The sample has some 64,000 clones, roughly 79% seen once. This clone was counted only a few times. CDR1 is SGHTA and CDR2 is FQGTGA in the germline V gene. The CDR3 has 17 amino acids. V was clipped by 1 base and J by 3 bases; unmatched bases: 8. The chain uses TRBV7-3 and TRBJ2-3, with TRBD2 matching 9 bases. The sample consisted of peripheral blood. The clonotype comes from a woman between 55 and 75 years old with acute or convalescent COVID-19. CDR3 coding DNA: TGTGCCAGCAGCTTAAATCCGGGACTAGCTAATACAGATACGCAGTATTTT. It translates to CASSLNPGLANTDTQYF.